Listed below are T cell receptor beta chains from one sample, sequenced in a study of CD8 T cells in Susac syndrome. TCRdb passed the immunoSEQ multiplex PCR reads through MiXCR, listing each CDR3 protein once. This table has 200,000 to 250,000 distinct CDR3 sequences, more than 85% appearing once. The specimen was CD8+ T cells from PBMCs. These TCRs come from a human donor with multiple sclerosis. Each CDR3 is given with its conserved first and last residue. A D gene is named only where the DNA matches it firmly. For some rows the clone size is stated as once, few or many, or as a class when expanded; others skip it.

d_call: -
j_call: TRBJ1-2
clone_size: -
v_call: TRBV12-3/TRBV12-4
cdr3_aa: CASSLGPAGDLYGYTF
cdr3_nt: TGTGCCAGCAGTTTGGGCCCGGCAGGTGACCTCTATGGCTACACCTTC

d_call: -
j_call: TRBJ2-3
clone_size: -
v_call: TRBV20-1
cdr3_aa: CSAPGTLISSTDTQYF
cdr3_nt: TGCAGTGCCCCGGGTACGCTGATTTCTAGCACAGATACGCAGTATTTT

d_call: -
j_call: TRBJ1-4
clone_size: -
v_call: TRBV14
cdr3_aa: CASSRRQANEKLFF
cdr3_nt: TGTGCCAGCAGCCGAAGACAGGCTAATGAAAAACTGTTTTTT

d_call: TRBD1
j_call: TRBJ1-1
clone_size: -
v_call: TRBV12-5
cdr3_aa: CASGWDSAQAFF
cdr3_nt: TGTGCTAGTGGTTGGGACAGCGCTCAAGCTTTCTTT

d_call: TRBD2
j_call: TRBJ2-2
clone_size: -
v_call: TRBV19
cdr3_aa: CASSTTSGSIGELFF
cdr3_nt: TGTGCCAGTAGTACGACTAGCGGGAGTATCGGGGAGCTGTTTTTT

d_call: -
j_call: TRBJ2-2
clone_size: -
v_call: TRBV5-6
cdr3_aa: CASSFGTDGELFF
cdr3_nt: TGTGCCAGCAGCTTCGGGACGGACGGGGAGCTGTTTTTT

d_call: -
j_call: TRBJ1-1
clone_size: -
v_call: TRBV3-1
cdr3_aa: CASSKGLGAFF
cdr3_nt: TGTGCCAGCAGCAAAGGATTAGGGGCTTTCTTT

d_call: -
j_call: TRBJ2-5
clone_size: -
v_call: TRBV5-6
cdr3_aa: CASSLARDTYQETQYF
cdr3_nt: TGTGCCAGCAGCCTTGCCCGGGACACGTACCAAGAGACCCAGTACTTC

d_call: -
j_call: TRBJ2-3
clone_size: once
v_call: TRBV4-1
cdr3_aa: CASSHALGRGPTDTQYF
cdr3_nt: TGCGCCAGCAGCCATGCCCTTGGGCGGGGGCCGACAGATACGCAGTATTTT

d_call: -
j_call: TRBJ2-5
clone_size: -
v_call: TRBV29-1
cdr3_aa: CSVEYDKEETQYF
cdr3_nt: TGCAGCGTTGAGTATGATAAAGAAGAGACCCAGTACTTC

d_call: TRBD1
j_call: TRBJ2-7
clone_size: -
v_call: TRBV29-1
cdr3_aa: CSVVPDRTPYEQYF
cdr3_nt: TGCAGCGTTGTCCCGGACAGGACCCCGTACGAGCAGTACTTC

d_call: TRBD1
j_call: TRBJ2-5
clone_size: -
v_call: TRBV5-6
cdr3_aa: CASSLGTGGTQYF
cdr3_nt: TGTGCCAGCAGCTTGGGGACAGGGGGGACCCAGTACTTC

d_call: -
j_call: TRBJ2-1
clone_size: -
v_call: TRBV9
cdr3_aa: CASSAVGGFSYNEQFF
cdr3_nt: TGTGCCAGCAGCGCGGTGGGGGGTTTTTCCTACAATGAGCAGTTCTTC

d_call: -
j_call: TRBJ2-7
clone_size: -
v_call: TRBV11-1
cdr3_aa: CASSFSVDYEQYF
cdr3_nt: TGTGCCAGCAGCTTCTCAGTGGACTACGAGCAGTACTTC

d_call: TRBD2
j_call: TRBJ2-1
clone_size: once
v_call: TRBV12-3/TRBV12-4
cdr3_aa: CASSPGGVAYNEQFF
cdr3_nt: TGTGCCAGCAGTCCCGGGGGGGTAGCCTACAATGAGCAGTTCTTC

d_call: TRBD1
j_call: TRBJ2-7
clone_size: -
v_call: TRBV19
cdr3_aa: CASSPTGGAGYEQYF
cdr3_nt: TGTGCCAGTAGCCCGACAGGGGGCGCGGGCTACGAGCAGTACTTC

d_call: TRBD1
j_call: TRBJ1-1
clone_size: -
v_call: TRBV29-1
cdr3_aa: CSVLGGGDLVRNTEAFF
cdr3_nt: TGCAGCGTTCTAGGGGGCGGCGATTTAGTTCGGAACACTGAAGCTTTCTTT

d_call: -
j_call: TRBJ1-5
clone_size: -
v_call: TRBV2
cdr3_aa: CASMVATDQPQHF
cdr3_nt: TGTGCCAGCATGGTAGCAACGGATCAGCCCCAGCATTTT

d_call: TRBD2
j_call: TRBJ2-1
clone_size: once
v_call: TRBV6-2/TRBV6-3
cdr3_aa: CASSLLTGGPEQFF
cdr3_nt: TGTGCCAGCTCCCTCTTGACGGGAGGGCCCGAGCAGTTCTTC

d_call: -
j_call: TRBJ2-7
clone_size: -
v_call: TRBV2
cdr3_aa: CASSEARDYEQYF
cdr3_nt: TGTGCCAGCAGTGAAGCGCGGGACTACGAGCAGTACTTC

d_call: -
j_call: TRBJ1-1
clone_size: -
v_call: TRBV7-9
cdr3_aa: CASSLLDGMNTEAFF
cdr3_nt: TGTGCCAGCAGCTTGTTAGACGGAATGAACACTGAAGCTTTCTTT

d_call: -
j_call: TRBJ2-2
clone_size: -
v_call: TRBV28
cdr3_aa: CASSLGARIEAGELFF
cdr3_nt: TGTGCCAGCAGTTTAGGGGCACGGATAGAGGCCGGGGAGCTGTTTTTT

d_call: -
j_call: TRBJ1-2
clone_size: -
v_call: TRBV20-1
cdr3_aa: CSARDEGNYGYTF
cdr3_nt: TGCAGTGCTAGAGATGAGGGGAACTATGGCTACACCTTC

d_call: -
j_call: TRBJ2-1
clone_size: once
v_call: TRBV5-1
cdr3_aa: CASSLGRWGNEQFF
cdr3_nt: TGCGCCAGCAGCTTGGGGCGATGGGGCAATGAGCAGTTCTTC

d_call: -
j_call: TRBJ1-5
clone_size: -
v_call: TRBV4-2
cdr3_aa: CASSQEVGAGNQPQHF
cdr3_nt: TGTGCCAGCAGCCAAGAGGTCGGGGCGGGCAATCAGCCCCAGCATTTT

d_call: TRBD2
j_call: TRBJ2-7
clone_size: -
v_call: TRBV27
cdr3_aa: CASSPGLAGFEQYF
cdr3_nt: TGTGCCAGCAGCCCCGGACTAGCGGGGTTCGAGCAGTACTTC

d_call: -
j_call: TRBJ1-1
clone_size: -
v_call: TRBV6-2/TRBV6-3
cdr3_aa: CASSFGGGTEAFF
cdr3_nt: TGTGCCAGCAGTTTTGGGGGAGGTACTGAAGCTTTCTTT

d_call: -
j_call: TRBJ2-2
clone_size: once
v_call: TRBV7-3
cdr3_aa: CASSLTIGRQAGELFF
cdr3_nt: TGTGCCAGCAGCTTAACGATTGGCAGGCAGGCCGGGGAGCTGTTTTTT

d_call: TRBD1
j_call: TRBJ1-2
clone_size: -
v_call: TRBV20-1
cdr3_aa: CSAAGGENGYTF
cdr3_nt: TGCAGTGCGGCAGGGGGAGAGAATGGCTACACCTTC

d_call: -
j_call: TRBJ2-2
clone_size: -
v_call: TRBV20-1
cdr3_aa: CSAPQGGTGELFF
cdr3_nt: TGCAGTGCCCCCCAGGGGGGCACCGGGGAGCTGTTTTTT

d_call: -
j_call: TRBJ2-5
clone_size: -
v_call: TRBV6-2/TRBV6-3
cdr3_aa: CASSSRVETQYF
cdr3_nt: TGTGCCAGCAGTTCCAGGGTGGAGACCCAGTACTTC

d_call: TRBD1
j_call: TRBJ1-2
clone_size: once
v_call: TRBV5-6
cdr3_aa: CASSLVYLGQKYGYTF
cdr3_nt: TGTGCCAGCAGCTTGGTGTATTTGGGACAGAAATATGGCTACACCTTC

d_call: TRBD1
j_call: TRBJ1-2
clone_size: -
v_call: TRBV4-3
cdr3_aa: CASSQKGQGPEEPNYGYTF
cdr3_nt: TGCGCCAGCAGCCAGAAGGGACAGGGGCCTGAAGAACCGAACTATGGCTACACCTTC

d_call: TRBD2
j_call: TRBJ2-7
clone_size: -
v_call: TRBV7-2
cdr3_aa: CASTLAGGSPSSYEQYF
cdr3_nt: TGTGCCAGCACCCTCGCGGGAGGGTCCCCGAGCTCCTACGAGCAGTACTTC

d_call: -
j_call: TRBJ2-3
clone_size: -
v_call: TRBV7-9
cdr3_aa: CASSILGASDRGDTQYF
cdr3_nt: TGTGCCAGCAGCATCCTCGGGGCTAGCGATCGAGGAGATACGCAGTATTTT

d_call: TRBD1
j_call: TRBJ2-1
clone_size: -
v_call: TRBV13
cdr3_aa: CASSTKQGVFESEQFF
cdr3_nt: TGTGCCAGCAGTACGAAACAGGGGGTATTCGAGAGTGAGCAGTTCTTC

d_call: -
j_call: TRBJ1-4
clone_size: -
v_call: TRBV7-9
cdr3_aa: CASSLVLGRPNEKLFF
cdr3_nt: TGTGCCAGCAGCTTAGTTTTGGGACGGCCTAATGAAAAACTGTTTTTT

d_call: -
j_call: TRBJ2-1
clone_size: -
v_call: TRBV4-3
cdr3_aa: CASSSREGAHNEQFF
cdr3_nt: TGCGCCAGCAGCTCACGGGAGGGGGCCCACAATGAGCAGTTCTTC

d_call: -
j_call: TRBJ1-6
clone_size: -
v_call: TRBV7-6
cdr3_aa: CASSSAGGSPLHF
cdr3_nt: TGTGCCAGCAGCTCCGCGGGGGGCTCACCCCTCCACTTT

d_call: -
j_call: TRBJ1-1
clone_size: few
v_call: TRBV6-2/TRBV6-3
cdr3_aa: CASSYLGNTEAFF
cdr3_nt: TGTGCCAGCAGTTACTTGGGGAACACTGAAGCTTTCTTT

d_call: -
j_call: TRBJ2-3
clone_size: -
v_call: TRBV4-1
cdr3_aa: CASEGDTQYF
cdr3_nt: TGCGCCAGCGAGGGGGATACGCAGTATTTT

d_call: TRBD2
j_call: TRBJ2-2
clone_size: -
v_call: TRBV6-4
cdr3_aa: CASSDSSGITGELFF
cdr3_nt: TGTGCCAGCAGTGACTCGAGCGGGATCACCGGGGAGCTGTTTTTT

d_call: -
j_call: TRBJ1-1
clone_size: -
v_call: TRBV9
cdr3_aa: CASSVLRGQQNTEAFF
cdr3_nt: TGTGCCAGCAGCGTTTTGAGGGGACAACAGAACACTGAAGCTTTCTTT

d_call: -
j_call: TRBJ2-7
clone_size: -
v_call: TRBV7-9
cdr3_aa: CASSPPGGGAYEQYF
cdr3_nt: TGTGCCAGCAGCCCCCCAGGAGGGGGGGCCTACGAGCAGTACTTC

d_call: -
j_call: TRBJ2-3
clone_size: -
v_call: TRBV7-2
cdr3_aa: CASSPGDLAVDTQYF
cdr3_nt: TGTGCCAGCAGCCCTGGGGACCTGGCCGTGGATACGCAGTATTTT

d_call: -
j_call: TRBJ2-3
clone_size: -
v_call: TRBV11-2
cdr3_aa: CASSGGDSTQYF
cdr3_nt: TGTGCCAGCAGCGGGGGGGACAGTACGCAGTATTTT